These 28 T cell receptor beta chains were sequenced from one sample in a study of regulatory T cells in long-lasting Graves disease (dated by TCRdb to the early 2020s). The library was prepared using multiplex PCR. The instrument was an Illumina HiSeq 4000. TCR beta libraries were built with iRepertoire HTBI primers and Arm-PCR amplification of CDR3 regions. TCRdb reworked the public reads: Q25 trimming with fastp, MiXCR clone assembly, productive beta chains retained. Rows with a matching CDR3 protein are joined into one entry that keeps the most common DNA and genes. The sample table shows a few hundred thousand distinct CDR3 sequences, and roughly a quarter are seen once. The ten largest clones represent about 26% of the sample. The time point label here, explained by the study, means: persistent/refractory GD, antithyroid drugs over 5 years with positive TRAb. For both TCR sequencing and RNA sequencing, RNA was extracted from PBMCs in TRIzol.

This material consisted of peripheral blood mononuclear cells (PBMCs), taken when the disease was refractory, from a patient treated with antithyroid drugs. The origin of the receptors is a female donor with Graves disease.

This clonotype was picked up one time. The CDR3: CATSASFPGQTNSGANVLTF. The CDR3 bases are TGTGCCACCAGTGCCTCTTTCCCTGGGCAGACTAACTCTGGGGCCAACGTCCTGACTTTC. This chain connects TRBV24-1 to TRBJ2-6; weak D call: TRBD2 (5 bases). The ends were cut back, 5 bases at V and 0 bases at J, with 22 bases in the middle. The CDR3 length is 20 residues. CDR1 and CDR2 (germline): KGHDR, SFDVKD.

The gene calls are TRBV19 and TRBJ2-2; 12 bases line up with TRBD2. The CDR3 has 17 residues. Germline CDR1 LNHDA, CDR2 SQIVND (reference sequence). V lost 3 bases and J lost 3; bases outside the gene matches: 5. CDR3 sequence (DNA): TGTGCCAGTAGTATTCCTAGCGGGAGGGCCGACACCGGGGAGCTGTTTTTT. It translates to CASSIPSGRADTGELFF.

This clonotype showed up just a few times. The chain links TRBV6-1 to TRBJ2-2; 10 bases line up with TRBD1. Germline V gene data show CDR1 as MNHNS and CDR2 as SASEGT. The CDR3 totals 15 residues. The ends lost 6 bases at V and 3 bases at J; junction bases unmatched: 4. CDR3 sequence: CASRTGTGDTGELFF. The CDR3 coding sequence is TGTGCCAGCAGGACCGGGACAGGGGACACCGGGGAGCTGTTTTTT.

The chain recombines TRBV19 with TRBJ1-6; TRBD1 is a possible D gene (5 bases). Germline CDR1 is LNHDA and CDR2 is SQIVND (reference sequence). CDR3 length: 14 residues. V was trimmed by 7 bases and J by 2 bases, leaving 9 bases between them. This CDR3 is CASNQGPYNSPLHF. The CDR3, as DNA: TGTGCCAGTAATCAGGGCCCCTATAATTCACCCCTCCACTTT.

This clonotype was recorded many times. This chain connects TRBV2 to TRBJ2-5, with D possibly being TRBD2 (6 bases). The V and J ends lost 3 bases and 3 bases respectively, with 17 bases between them. Germline assignment: CDR1 SNHLY and CDR2 FYNNEI. CDR3 length equals 16 residues. For the CDR3, the DNA is TGTGCCAGCAGTGACTTCCTTGGGGGAGGAAAAGAGACCCAGTACTTC. Translation gives CASSDFLGGGKETQYF.

The chain carries TRBV15 and TRBJ1-2; the match to TRBD1 covers 10 bases. Germline V gene lookup returns CDR1 LNHNV and CDR2 YYDKDF (reference sequence). The trim removed 3 bases at V and 8 bases at J, leaving 6 bases unmatched. CDR3 size: 14 residues. This chain's CDR3 is CATSRGTGEGGYTF. Written as DNA, the CDR3 is TGTGCCACCAGCAGGGGGACAGGGGAGGGCGGCTACACCTTC.

This clonotype was detected a few times. This chain links TRBV5-1 with TRBJ1-4; D remains unclear. The CDR3 has 14 amino acids. The V end lost 4 bases, the J end lost 6 bases, and 13 bases lay between the germline ends. Germline-derived CDR1 and CDR2 are SGHRS and YFSETQ. The CDR3 loop is CASSPVTKDEKLFF. CDR3 nucleotides: TGCGCCAGCAGCCCGGTTACAAAGGATGAAAAACTGTTTTTT.

As for this clonotype: One junction end disagrees with the germline gene, perhaps due to a read error. The chain uses TRBV20-1 and TRBJ1-5; 7 nucleotides align to TRBD1. Germline CDR1 is DFQATT and CDR2 is SNEGSKA (reference sequence). This CDR3 contains 17 residues. CDR3 nucleotide sequence: TGCGGTGCTAGAGTGACAGGGTCTTTGTTAAGCAATCAGCCCCAGCATTTT. Its protein is CGARVTGSLLSNQPQHF.

The CDR3 protein is CASSGATGPYEQYF. DNA for the CDR3: TGTGCCAGTAGCGGTGCGACAGGGCCCTACGAGCAGTACTTC. V gene TRBV19 combines with J gene TRBJ2-7; 7 bases align to TRBD1. The CDR3 is 14 residues long. Germline V gene lookup returns CDR1 LNHDA and CDR2 SQIVND (reference sequence). Trimming removed 6 bases from V and 2 bases from J; junction bases left unmatched: 7. Variable domain in full (rest from reference TRBV19 and TRBJ2-7): DGGITQSPKYLFRKEGQNVTLSCEQNLNHDAMYWYRQDPGQGLRLIYYSQIVNDFQKGDIAEGYSVSREKKESFPLTVTSAQKNPTAFYLCASSGATGPYEQYFGPGTRLTVT.

The table lists this clonotype with a count of one. The genes are TRBV18 and TRBJ2-3; D tentatively reads TRBD1 or TRBD2 (5 bases each). There are 14 residues in the CDR3. The germline V and J ends were trimmed by 2 bases and 6 bases, with 12 bases remaining between them. Germline CDR1 reads KGHSH; CDR2 reads LQKENI. This CDR3 is CASSPRRREDTQYF. The CDR3 DNA reads TGTGCCAGCTCACCAAGGCGCAGGGAGGATACGCAGTATTTT.

The V call is TRBV7-8, the J call TRBJ2-7; 7 positions match TRBD2. This CDR3 has 14 residues. Looked up from germline, CDR1 is SGHVS and CDR2 is FQNEAQ. Unmatched junction bases numbered 6, after V lost 5 bases and J lost 2 bases. Written as DNA, the CDR3 is TGTGCCAGCAGCCCGGGACTACGAACCTACGAGCAGTACTTC. It yields the protein CASSPGLRTYEQYF.

This clonotype has more than one count but fewer than ten. V is TRBV6-2 or TRBV6-3 and J is TRBJ2-2, with D perhaps TRBD1 (5 bases). Germline values: CDR1 MNHEY, CDR2 SVGEGT. V lost 4 bases and J lost 7, with 13 bases in between. The CDR3 is 14 residues long. The CDR3 nucleotides read TGTGCCAGCAGTTCCCCACAAAGGGGCGGGGAGCTGTTTTTT. It yields the protein CASSSPQRGGELFF.

A note on this clonotype: Just one base apart from a much larger clone, this may be a read error. This rearrangement joins TRBV6-1 to TRBJ2-7; 7 nucleotides match TRBD2. After removal of 8 bases from V and 4 bases from J, the junction contained 11 bases not matched to a gene. The CDR3 has 14 amino acids. Germline assignment: CDR1 MNHNS and CDR2 SASEGT. The DNA for the CDR3 is TGTGCCAGCCTTGGCGGGAGAACCCCTTACGAGCAGTACTTC. Protein: CASLGGRTPYEQYF.

The genes are TRBV30 and TRBJ1-1, with D uncertain. Trimming took off 6 bases at V and 4 bases at J, with 12 bases between the two ends. The CDR3 loop spans 12 amino acids. CDR1 and CDR2 from the germline V gene are GTSNPN and SVGIG (reference sequence). The CDR3 DNA reads TGTGCCTGCCAAGGGCGTAGCACTGAAGCTTTCTTT. Protein product: CACQGRSTEAFF.

The J gene is TRBJ1-2, the V gene TRBV29-1; D perhaps matches TRBD1 (5 bases). The V end lost 3 bases, the J end lost 4 bases, and 9 bases lay between the germline ends. CDR1 is SQVTM, CDR2 ANQGSEA, per germline. The CDR3 covers 12 residues. The CDR3 DNA reads TGCAGCGTTGACCAGGGATTCTATGGCTACACCTTC. Translating gives CSVDQGFYGYTF.

V and J are TRBV19 and TRBJ1-4; D possibly corresponds to TRBD1 (5 bases). The CDR3 has 15 amino acids. V lost 5 bases and J lost 3, with 13 bases in between. Germline V CDR1 and CDR2: LNHDA, SQIVND (reference sequence). In DNA, the CDR3 is TGTGCCAGTAGTCCGGGGCAGGGTCCTAATGAAAAACTGTTTTTT. It codes for CASSPGQGPNEKLFF.

This clonotype was recorded many times. The CDR3 spells CASSRDRGSGELFF. In DNA, the CDR3 is TGTGCCAGCAGCCGGGACAGGGGGTCCGGGGAGCTGTTTTTT. The rearrangement joins TRBV28 to TRBJ2-2, with TRBD1 identical over 11 bases. After removal of 6 bases from V and 6 bases from J, the junction contained 3 bases not matched to a gene. Looked up from germline, CDR1 is MDHEN and CDR2 is SYDVKM. The CDR3 length is 14 residues.

CDR3 loop: CSVDIAGGPYEQYF. The CDR3, as DNA: TGCAGCGTTGATATAGCGGGAGGGCCCTACGAGCAGTACTTC. The chain carries TRBV29-1 and TRBJ2-7; 11 bases align to TRBD2. The V segment lost 3 bases and the J segment 2 bases; nucleotides outside the gene matches: 3. The CDR3 contains 14 residues. Germline CDR1 SQVTM, CDR2 ANQGSEA.

This clonotype was seen repeatedly, ten times or more. This rearrangement joins TRBV2 to TRBJ1-2; 8 bases line up with TRBD1. V was clipped by 8 bases and J by 13 bases; unmatched bases: 9. Germline loops: CDR1 SNHLY, CDR2 FYNNEI. The CDR3 is 11 amino acids. CDR3 DNA: TGTGCCAGCGGAAGCACAGGGGGATCCACCTTC. It encodes CASGSTGGSTF.

This clonotype has more than one count but fewer than ten. The chain uses TRBV30 and TRBJ1-6; D is perhaps TRBD1 (5 bases). Germline V gene sequence: CDR1 GTSNPN, CDR2 SVGIG (reference sequence). V was trimmed by 0 bases and J by 10 bases, leaving 7 bases between them. The CDR3 spans 12 residues. In DNA form, the CDR3 reads TGTGCCTGGAGTGTACAGGCATCACCCCTCCACTTT. Protein sequence: CAWSVQASPLHF.

The gene calls are TRBV19 and TRBJ1-1; 7 positions match TRBD1. V was clipped by 5 bases and J by 4 bases; unmatched bases: 7. Germline CDR1 is LNHDA and CDR2 is SQIVND (reference sequence). The CDR3 has 14 residues. The CDR3 nucleotides are TGTGCCAGTAGTGCCCCAGGGGGGACCACTGAAGCTTTCTTT. It yields the protein CASSAPGGTTEAFF.

In this sample, this clonotype turned up many times. This chain connects TRBV12-3 or TRBV12-4 to TRBJ2-7, with 10 bases identical to TRBD2. The CDR3 is made up of 16 amino acids. With 9 bases clipped from V and 6 bases from J, the junction kept 17 bases outside the gene matches. The DNA for the CDR3 is TGTGCCAGTGTAATAGGTCTAGCGGGAGTGAGGGGCGAGCAGTACTTC. This translates into CASVIGLAGVRGEQYF.

The genes are TRBV6-2 or TRBV6-3 and TRBJ2-5; 7 bases are a match to TRBD2. Germline lookup yields CDR1 MNHEY and CDR2 SVGEGT. The CDR3 sequence is 16 residues long. The J segment lost 5 bases and the V segment lost 5 bases, leaving 14 bases of the junction unmatched. The chain's CDR3 is CASSQTSGTKFETQYF. CDR3 nucleotides: TGTGCCAGCAGTCAGACCTCCGGGACTAAGTTCGAGACCCAGTACTTC.

This chain links TRBV6-9 with TRBJ1-2; no clear D gene. The germline gives CDR1 MNHGY, CDR2 SVAAGI. This CDR3 spans 15 amino acids. Trimming stripped 3 bases from V and 4 bases from J, with 15 bases between. The CDR3 region is CASSYGGLYIYGYTF. The CDR3 coding sequence is TGTGCCAGCAGTTACGGCGGACTGTACATCTATGGCTACACCTTC.

This clonotype has a handful of counts. The chain recombines TRBV19 with TRBJ2-2; D is uncertain. The CDR3 runs 11 residues. V lost 10 bases and J 6 bases, leaving 9 bases between the germline ends. CDR1 and CDR2 (germline): LNHDA, SQIVND (reference sequence). The CDR3 DNA reads TGTGCCACCCACTGGGCCGGGGAGCTGTTTTTT. Translated: CATHWAGELFF.

This chain links TRBV29-1 with TRBJ2-1; a possible D gene is TRBD1 (5 bases). Trimming stripped 1 base from V and 6 bases from J, with 13 bases between. The germline CDR1 and CDR2 sequences are SQVTM and ANQGSEA. This CDR3 region has 14 residues. The CDR3 DNA reads TGCAGCGTTGAAGGACAGCCGAAGGGCAATGAGCAGTTCTTC. Amino acid sequence: CSVEGQPKGNEQFF.

The V gene is TRBV28, the J gene TRBJ2-7; tentative D call: TRBD1 (5 bases). The CDR3 length is 12 residues. Looked up from germline, CDR1 is MDHEN and CDR2 is SYDVKM. V was clipped by 2 bases and J by 7 bases, with 9 bases between them. The CDR3 protein is CASSLKGLEQYF. The DNA of the CDR3 is TGTGCCAGCAGTTTAAAGGGGCTGGAGCAGTACTTC.

V and J are TRBV29-1 and TRBJ2-7; D is possibly TRBD1 (5 bases). Germline V gene lookup returns CDR1 SQVTM and CDR2 ANQGSEA. There are 12 residues in the CDR3. The germline V and J ends were trimmed by 7 bases and 2 bases, with 12 bases remaining between them. This CDR3 reads CSAQDRAYEQYF. The CDR3 nucleotides read TGCAGCGCCCAAGACAGAGCCTACGAGCAGTACTTC.